This T cell receptor (beta chain) was sequenced in a study of OX40 agonist ivuxolimab in advanced cancers. Germline CDR1 SNHLY, CDR2 FYNNEI. The CDR3 extends over 15 amino acids. Produced via immunoSEQ multiplex PCR; TCRdb's table is partial and in-frame only. The sample includes tens of thousands of clones, around 87% seen only once; the top ten take under 40%. Autoimmune disease history or systemic immunosuppression led to patients being barred. The V and J genes are TRBV2 and TRBJ2-5, with 9 nucleotides matching TRBD2. With the DNA end fitting TRBJ2-7 better, the J assignment may be wrong. The sequence derives from an adult with an advanced solid tumor such as melanoma, head and neck, liver or kidney cancer. The sequencing used CD4+ or CD8+ T cells sorted from blood, collected in a trial of the OX40 agonist ivuxolimab. CDR3 coding DNA: TGTGCCAGCAGTGAATTGGTAGCGGGAGCTGACGAGCAGTACTTC. Translated: CASSELVAGADEQYF.